The clone carrying this T cell receptor (beta chain) was seen only once. Its antigen remains unknown. PCR was performed using 60 Vbeta and 13 Jbeta primers. Measured with immunoSEQ multiplex PCR; TCRdb has only the in-frame clones, and not every one. This repertoire shows roughly 83,000 clones, 65% to 75% found once; its top ten account for roughly 4.2%. The trim removed 3 bases at V and 2 bases at J, leaving 6 bases unmatched. Germline CDR1 and CDR2: MNHNS and SASEGT. The CDR3 runs 16 residues. This entry comes from a study of cytomegalovirus exposure and HLA in healthy donors. Study-wide results and limits: Certain indistinguishable V segments, among them TRBV6-2 and TRBV6-3, were excluded. There were several of the most significant clusters that appeared linked to common viral pathogens in a later analysis. A prior analysis recorded that most TCR beta V segments were productive about 87% or about 30% of the time.

The TCR sequence derives from a man aged 55 to 69 in good health and CMV-seronegative. The source material was PBMCs. The chain carries TRBV6-1 and TRBJ2-4; 8 bases align to TRBD1. The CDR3 coding sequence is TGTGCCAGCAGTGAGAGGCAGGGGGCAACCAAAAACATTCAGTACTTC. The encoded protein is CASSERQGATKNIQYF.